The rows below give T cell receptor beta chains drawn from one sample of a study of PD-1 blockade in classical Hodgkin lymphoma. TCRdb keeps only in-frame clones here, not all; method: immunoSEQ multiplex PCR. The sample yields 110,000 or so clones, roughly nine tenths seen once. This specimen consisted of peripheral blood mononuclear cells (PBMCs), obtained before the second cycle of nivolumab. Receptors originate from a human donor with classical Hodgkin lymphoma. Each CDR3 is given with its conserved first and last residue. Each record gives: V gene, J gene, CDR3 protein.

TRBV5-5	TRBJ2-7	CASSPAGIPQNEQYF
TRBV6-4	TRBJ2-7	CASSDSTGYRYEQYF
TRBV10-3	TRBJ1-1	CAISEWQGTEAFF
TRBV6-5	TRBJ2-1	CASSYSLTGLDEQFF
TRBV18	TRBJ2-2	CASSPRASAVGELFF
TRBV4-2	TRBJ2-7	CASSQTMGRSQQYF
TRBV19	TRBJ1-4	CASYSWGGDEKLFF
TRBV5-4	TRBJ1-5	CASSLIQGSNQPQHF
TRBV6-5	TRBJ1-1	CASSYSEGGNTEAFF
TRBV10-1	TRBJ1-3	CASSESLSGNTIYF
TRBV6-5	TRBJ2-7	CASRDSSYEQYF
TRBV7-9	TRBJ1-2	CASSAEQGEVSNYGYTF
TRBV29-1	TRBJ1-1	CSVAGGKTEAFF
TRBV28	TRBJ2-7	CASRKRGIPSYEQYF
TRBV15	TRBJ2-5	CATSRYRLAGGGIKQTQYF
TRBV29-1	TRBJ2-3	CSVGTDTDTQYF
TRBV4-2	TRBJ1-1	CASSQGVVGGLNTEAFF
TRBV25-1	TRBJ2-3	CASSEIADYLTDTQYF
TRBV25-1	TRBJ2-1	CASSDYLLAGVGEQFF
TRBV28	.	CASSLWVRFYEQYF
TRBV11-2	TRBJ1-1	CASTLGPKGANTEAFF
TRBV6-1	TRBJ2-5	CASSVRTRTEPETQYF
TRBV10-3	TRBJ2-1	CAISGGAGQNNEQFF
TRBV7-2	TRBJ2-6	CASSTDSASGANVLTF
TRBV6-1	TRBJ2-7	CASSGTGLGGGTYEQYF
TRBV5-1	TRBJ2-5	CVSTYSGRPQETQYF
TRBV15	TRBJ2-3	CATSRGGTVTDTQYF
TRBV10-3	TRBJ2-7	CAISDLNEQYF
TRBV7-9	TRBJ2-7	CASSPDLPHEQYF
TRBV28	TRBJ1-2	CASSIEGAGGYTF
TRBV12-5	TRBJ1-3	CASGLGLSGNTIYF
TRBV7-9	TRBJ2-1	CASSTRTSGSSYNEQFF
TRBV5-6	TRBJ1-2	CASSLVHSGDYGYTF
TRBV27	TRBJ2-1	CASSFRDKFHNEQFF
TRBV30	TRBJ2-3	CAWSVGVIAWSTDTQYF